A selection of T cell receptor beta chains follows, all from one sample in a study of PD-1 blockade in mismatch repair-deficient tumors. Assay used: immunoSEQ multiplex PCR; TCRdb lists only in-frame clones, some missing. The profile shows under 150,000 clones, 88% of them singletons. Sample: peripheral blood, taken just under 74 weeks after starting pembrolizumab. The receptors originated from an adult with mismatch repair-deficient cancer. The CDR3 runs from the conserved cysteine through the conserved F or W. The D gene is left open where the match is weak. Expanded clones get a size class; other rows say once, few or many, or leave the size out.

D gene,V gene,J gene,clone size,CDR3 protein,CDR3 DNA
-,TRBV30,TRBJ2-7,-,CASGARSSYEQYF,TGTGCCTCCGGGGCCAGGAGCTCCTACGAGCAGTACTTC
-,TRBV18,TRBJ1-2,-,CASSLRAGEVNYGYTF,TGTGCCAGCTCCCTACGAGCTGGGGAGGTTAACTATGGCTACACCTTC
TRBD2,TRBV7-8,TRBJ2-2,-,CASRPIAGVGTGELFF,TGTGCCAGCAGACCGATAGCGGGAGTGGGCACCGGGGAGCTGTTTTTT
TRBD1,TRBV28,TRBJ2-7,-,CASSEVGQDAYEQYF,TGTGCCAGCAGTGAAGTAGGACAGGACGCCTACGAGCAGTACTTC
-,TRBV27,TRBJ2-5,-,CASSLTVMETQYF,TGTGCCAGCAGTTTGACAGTCATGGAGACCCAGTACTTC
TRBD2,TRBV19,TRBJ2-1,-,CASSKLAGSYNEQFF,TGTGCCAGTAGTAAACTAGCGGGATCCTACAATGAGCAGTTCTTC
TRBD2,TRBV13,TRBJ2-1,-,CASSLGSFGRGSYNEQFF,TGTGCCAGCAGCTTAGGTTCTTTCGGGAGGGGCTCCTACAATGAGCAGTTCTTC
TRBD2,TRBV4-1,TRBJ2-1,-,CASSRSGRALNEQFF,TGCGCCAGCAGCCGGAGCGGGAGGGCCTTGAATGAGCAGTTCTTC
-,TRBV19,TRBJ2-7,-,CASSTAGIPYEQYF,TGTGCCAGTAGTACGGCCGGGATACCCTACGAGCAGTACTTC
-,TRBV28,TRBJ2-7,few,CASVSPNEQYF,TGTGCCAGCGTCAGCCCGAACGAGCAGTACTTC
-,TRBV23-1,TRBJ1-5,medium-sized,CASSQIVGDQPQHF,TGCGCCAGCAGTCAAATAGTAGGGGATCAGCCCCAGCATTTT
-,TRBV7-9,TRBJ1-1,-,CASSFGQTRKAFF,TGTGCCAGCAGCTTTGGACAGACCCGAAAAGCTTTCTTT
TRBD1,TRBV9,TRBJ1-4,-,CASSATGQDFEKLFF,TGTGCCAGCAGCGCGACAGGACAGGACTTTGAAAAACTGTTTTTT
-,TRBV9,TRBJ2-2,-,CASGVSGLTNTGELFF,TGTGCCAGCGGGGTTAGCGGCTTAACGAACACCGGGGAGCTGTTTTTT
-,TRBV19,TRBJ2-5,-,CASSSRDTQETQYF,TGTGCCAGTAGTTCACGGGACACTCAAGAGACCCAGTACTTC
-,TRBV19,TRBJ1-5,-,CASTHPRGAGIGSNQPQHF,TGTGCCAGTACCCATCCCCGGGGGGCCGGTATTGGTAGCAATCAGCCCCAGCATTTT
-,TRBV11-2,TRBJ2-2,-,CASSLSFKFYTGELFF,TGTGCCAGCAGCTTATCGTTCAAATTCTACACCGGGGAGCTGTTTTTT
-,TRBV29-1,TRBJ2-3,once,CSVEDGGATDTQYF,TGCAGCGTTGAAGATGGGGGGGCCACAGATACGCAGTATTTT
TRBD2,TRBV13,TRBJ2-3,once,CASSSSGETDTQYF,TGTGCCAGCAGCTCTAGCGGGGAGACAGATACGCAGTATTTT
TRBD2,TRBV2,TRBJ2-1,-,CASMTSGRSYNEQFF,TGTGCCAGCATGACTAGCGGGAGATCCTACAATGAGCAGTTCTTC
-,TRBV29-1,TRBJ1-4,-,CSVVGMGTAEKLFF,TGCAGCGTTGTTGGGATGGGGACCGCAGAAAAACTGTTTTTT
TRBD1,TRBV29-1,TRBJ1-2,-,CSVKSGVRTGGIYGYTF,TGCAGCGTAAAGTCAGGGGTCAGAACAGGGGGGATCTATGGCTACACCTTC
-,TRBV19,TRBJ2-1,-,CASSGLGGDNEQFF,TGTGCCAGTAGCGGACTGGGGGGAGACAATGAGCAGTTCTTC
TRBD1,TRBV7-9,TRBJ2-7,once,CASSFRDRAYEQYF,TGTGCCAGCAGCTTCCGGGACAGGGCCTACGAGCAGTACTTC
-,TRBV5-4,TRBJ1-2,-,CASSLRGGYTF,TGTGCCAGCAGCTTACGGGGAGGCTACACCTTC
-,TRBV7-8,TRBJ2-2,-,CASLRESVTGELFF,TGTGCCAGTCTCAGGGAGAGCGTCACCGGGGAGCTGTTTTTT
TRBD2,TRBV13,TRBJ2-1,-,CASSVTSGGGEQFF,TGTGCCAGCAGCGTTACTAGCGGGGGGGGTGAGCAGTTCTTC
-,TRBV5-1,TRBJ1-1,-,CASSLMGGTGATEAFF,TGCGCCAGCAGCTTGATGGGCGGGACCGGGGCCACTGAAGCTTTCTTT
-,TRBV11-2,TRBJ1-3,-,CASSLGGYPGNTIYF,TGTGCCAGCAGCTTAGGGGGGTATCCTGGAAACACCATATATTTT
-,TRBV10-3,TRBJ1-5,-,CAISAAWGNQPQHF,TGTGCCATCAGTGCGGCTTGGGGCAATCAGCCCCAGCATTTT
TRBD2,TRBV25-1,TRBJ2-1,-,CASSELTSGSDEQFF,TGTGCCAGCAGTGAATTGACTAGCGGGAGCGATGAGCAGTTCTTC
TRBD2,TRBV28,TRBJ2-7,-,CASSPTVTSGVSYEQYF,TGTGCCAGCAGTCCTACAGTGACTAGCGGGGTTTCCTACGAGCAGTACTTC
TRBD2,TRBV4-3,TRBJ2-1,-,CASSQELAGGGEQFF,TGCGCCAGCAGCCAAGAGCTAGCGGGAGGTGGTGAGCAGTTCTTC
-,TRBV7-8,TRBJ2-7,-,CATGRDEQYF,TGTGCCACCGGACGAGACGAGCAGTACTTC
-,TRBV19,TRBJ2-5,once,CASRPEGSQETQYF,TGTGCCAGCCGTCCTGAGGGTTCACAAGAGACCCAGTACTTC
-,TRBV13,TRBJ2-5,-,CASSLTASEQETQYF,TGTGCCAGCAGCTTAACGGCTAGCGAACAAGAGACCCAGTACTTC
TRBD2,TRBV28,TRBJ2-7,-,CASSTTGTRAYEQYF,TGTGCCAGCAGTACAACCGGGACTAGAGCCTACGAGCAGTACTTC
-,TRBV4-1,TRBJ1-5,few,CASSQDGAGDNQPQHF,TGCGCCAGCAGCCAAGACGGGGCGGGCGATAATCAGCCCCAGCATTTT
-,TRBV7-9,TRBJ2-5,-,CASSLVGELETQYF,TGTGCCAGCAGCTTAGTGGGGGAATTAGAGACCCAGTACTTC